The 9 T cell receptor beta chains below come from one sample, sequenced in a study of radiotherapy plus CTLA-4 blockade in lung cancer. Sequencing used immunoSEQ multiplex PCR; TCRdb keeps in-frame clones, though not all of them. Here the sample spans 40,000 to 50,000 clones, 60% to 80% being singletons. The starting material was peripheral blood, obtained from a patient treated with radiotherapy plus ipilimumab. These receptors were collected from a human donor with non-small cell lung cancer who had stable disease on radiotherapy plus ipilimumab.

The chain couples TRBV5-1 to TRBJ2-2, with 10 bases that match TRBD1. Germline trimming cut 1 base from V and 4 bases from J; bases unmatched to any gene: 1. The CDR3 covers 15 residues. The germline gives CDR1 SGHRS, CDR2 YFSETQ. Written as DNA, the CDR3 is TGCGCCAGCAGCTTGCGGACAGGGGGCACCGGGGAGCTGTTTTTT. Translating it yields CASSLRTGGTGELFF.

The chain recombines TRBV10-2 with TRBJ1-6; 8 nucleotides line up with TRBD1. The J segment lost 7 bases and the V segment lost 2 bases, leaving 19 bases of the junction unmatched. Germline lookup yields CDR1 WSHSY and CDR2 SAAADI. CDR3 length: 20 amino acids. The CDR3 coding sequence is TGCGCCAGCAGTGAGGCGAGGGAAGGACAGGGCGGTTCGGGAAATTCACCCCTCCACTTT. The encoded protein is CASSEAREGQGGSGNSPLHF.

This clone was found a few times. The chain links TRBV7-2 to TRBJ2-1; D remains unclear. The CDR3 is 11 residues long. Per the germline V gene, CDR1 is SGHTA and CDR2 is FQGNSA. V was clipped by 1 base and J by 8 bases, with 3 bases between them. CDR3 loop: CASSLVDEQFF. The CDR3 DNA is TGTGCCAGCAGCTTAGTAGATGAGCAGTTCTTC.

The chain recombines TRBV11-2 with TRBJ2-5; 11 positions match TRBD2. CDR1 SGHAT and CDR2 FQNNGV come from the germline V gene. The junction had 11 bases not matched to a gene; V was cut back by 3 bases and J by 5 bases. The CDR3 is 17 residues long. The CDR3 region has the DNA TGTGCCAGCAGCTTGTTTGCTAGCGGGGGGATGTGGGAGACCCAGTACTTC. It is translated as CASSLFASGGMWETQYF.

The J gene is TRBJ2-3, the V gene TRBV7-3, with 7 bases that match TRBD2. The germline gives CDR1 SGHTA, CDR2 FQGTGA. CDR3 size: 12 residues. The J segment lost 6 bases and the V segment lost 4 bases, leaving 1 base of the junction unmatched. Here the CDR3 DNA reads TGTGCCAGCAGCTGGGGGGGGGATACGCAGTATTTT. Amino acid sequence: CASSWGGDTQYF.

The chain is built from TRBV4-2 and TRBJ2-3; 8 bases are shared with TRBD1. Germline CDR1 and CDR2: LGHNA and YNFKEQ. V lost 1 base and J lost 6; bases outside the gene matches: 9. There are 16 residues in the CDR3. CDR3 protein: CASSQGGTGGSDTQYF. CDR3 nucleotide sequence: TGTGCCAGCAGCCAAGGAGGGACAGGAGGCTCGGATACGCAGTATTTT.

The chain joins TRBV6-4 to TRBJ2-7; perhaps TRBD1 as D (5 bases). CDR3 length: 14 residues. Germline V gene data show CDR1 as MRHNA and CDR2 as SNTAGT. The V end lost 9 bases, the J end lost 7 bases, and 22 bases lay between the germline ends. CDR3 sequence (DNA): TGTGCCAGGGCATTAAGGACACGTCTCGAAGAGCAGTACTTC. This codes for CARALRTRLEEQYF.

V is TRBV4-1 and J is TRBJ2-2; perhaps TRBD2 as D (7 bases). The V end lost 0 bases, the J end lost 3 bases, and 11 bases lay between the germline ends. CDR1 is MGHRA and CDR2 is YSYEKL in the germline V gene. This CDR3 is built from 16 residues. CDR3 amino acids: CASSQDGGAYTGELFF. CDR3 nucleotide sequence: TGCGCCAGCAGCCAAGATGGGGGGGCCTACACCGGGGAGCTGTTTTTT.

The chain employs TRBV6-1 and TRBJ1-1, with TRBD1 identical over 8 bases. This CDR3 region has 15 residues. Germline values: CDR1 MNHNS, CDR2 SASEGT. Losses at the gene ends were 8 bases for V and 11 bases for J; bases not matched to a gene: 19. DNA of the CDR3: TGTGCCAGCCTACTGGGAGACAGGGGAGGGAATCGGGCTTTCTTT. It encodes CASLLGDRGGNRAFF.